This TCR beta chain was recorded in a study of blood T cells in healthy people across ages. Whole-study context: Per every two T cells, about one barcoded beta molecule was captured by template switching. Regarding the study as a whole: Nothing was known about donor CMV status, and this possibly confounded expanded clonotype changes.

Alongside a J-beta primer mix, a sample-barcoded 5' primer served in a second PCR lasting roughly 7 to 12 cycles. TCRdb passed the 5' RACE reads through MiXCR, listing each CDR3 protein once. This sample yields about a million distinct CDR3 sequences, of which more than 30% are seen a single time; over 10% belongs to the top ten. The table lists this clonotype with a few counts. Its antigen is currently unknown. CDR1 is MGHRA, CDR2 YSYEKL, per germline. The CDR3 is made up of 17 amino acids. With 1 base clipped from V and 2 bases from J, the junction kept 9 bases outside the gene matches. This TCR was sampled from a young man in good health. This chain uses TRBV4-1 with TRBJ1-2; 8 bases match TRBD1. The material sequenced was blood. CDR3 region: CASSQVGNRDRNYGYTF. The CDR3 nucleotides are TGCGCCAGCAGCCAAGTTGGGAACCGGGACAGGAACTATGGCTACACCTTC.